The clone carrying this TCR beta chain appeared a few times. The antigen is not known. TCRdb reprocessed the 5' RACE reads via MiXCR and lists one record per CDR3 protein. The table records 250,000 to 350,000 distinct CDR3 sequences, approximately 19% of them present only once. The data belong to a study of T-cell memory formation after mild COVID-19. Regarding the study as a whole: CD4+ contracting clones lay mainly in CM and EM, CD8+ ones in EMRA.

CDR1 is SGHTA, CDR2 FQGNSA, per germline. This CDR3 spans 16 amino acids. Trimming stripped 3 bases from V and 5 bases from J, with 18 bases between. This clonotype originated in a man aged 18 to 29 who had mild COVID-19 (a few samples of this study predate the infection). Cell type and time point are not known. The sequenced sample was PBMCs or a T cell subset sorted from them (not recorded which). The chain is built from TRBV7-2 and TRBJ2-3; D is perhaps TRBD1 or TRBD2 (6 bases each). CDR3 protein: CASSFGGRGVGDTQYF. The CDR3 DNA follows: TGTGCCAGCAGCTTTGGGGGGCGCGGAGTGGGAGATACGCAGTATTTT. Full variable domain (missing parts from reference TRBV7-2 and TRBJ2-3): GAGVSQSPSNKVTEKGKDVELRCDPISGHTALYWYRQSLGQGLEFLIYFQGNSAPDKSGLPSDRFSAERTGGSVSTLTIQRTQQEDSAVYLCASSFGGRGVGDTQYFGPGTRLTVL.